This passage covers 21 T cell receptor beta chains from one sample sequenced in a study of shared clonotypes between healthy human individuals. Repertoires were generated with immunoSEQ multiplex PCR, while TCRdb's copy carries only in-frame clones and drops some. The sample includes approximately 120,000 clones, 68% of them seen just once. The material sequenced was memory CD8+ T cells sorted from blood. Subset given: CD45RO+ cells pooled with CCR7-negative TemRA cells. The receptors derive from a woman aged 25-40 years in good health.

This clone has at least ten counts. The chain has TRBV5-6 and TRBJ2-3; TRBD1 is a possible D gene (5 bases). V lost 3 bases and J lost 5, with 7 bases in between. CDR1 and CDR2 (germline): SGHDT, YYEEEE. This CDR3 region has 12 residues. The CDR3: CASSWQGDTQYF. CDR3 coding DNA: TGTGCCAGCAGCTGGCAGGGAGATACGCAGTATTTT. The full variable domain, with the rest looked up from reference TRBV5-6 and TRBJ2-3, is DAGVTQSPTHLIKTRGQQVTLRCSPKSGHDTVSWYQQALGQGPQFIFQYYEEEERQRGNFPDRFSGHQFPNYSSELNVNALLLGDSALYLCASSWQGDTQYFGPGTRLTVL.

The sample holds a few counts of this clone. V is TRBV28 and J is TRBJ2-1; D not certain. This CDR3 comprises 15 residues. Germline CDR1 reads MDHEN; CDR2 reads SYDVKM. Trimming shortened V by 3 bases and J by 0 bases, and 9 bases separated the two germline ends. CDR3: CASSFFADSYNEQFF. In nucleotides, the CDR3 is TGTGCCAGCAGTTTCTTCGCGGACTCCTACAATGAGCAGTTCTTC.

The chain has TRBV11-2 and TRBJ2-1, with TRBD2 matching over 14 bases. The CDR3 is 17 amino acids. Looked up from germline, CDR1 is SGHAT and CDR2 is FQNNGV. Trimming cost V 0 bases and J 7 bases; bases outside gene matches: 5. CDR3 DNA sequence: TGTGCCAGCAGCTTAGATCTTAGGACTAGCGGGAGGAATGAGCAGTTCTTC. Translation: CASSLDLRTSGRNEQFF.

The rearrangement joins TRBV4-2 to TRBJ1-5; possibly TRBD1 for D (5 bases). CDR1 LGHNA and CDR2 YNFKEQ come from the germline V gene. This CDR3 is built from 15 residues. V was shortened by 6 bases and J by 2 bases, with 14 bases between the two germline ends. The CDR3 DNA sequence: TGTGCCAGCAGTGGTTCCGGAGGGGGCAATCAGCCCCAGCATTTT. Amino acids: CASSGSGGGNQPQHF.

This chain uses TRBV2 with TRBJ2-7; 8 positions agree with TRBD1. Germline-derived CDR1 and CDR2 are SNHLY and FYNNEI. The V segment lost 4 bases and the J segment 6 bases; nucleotides outside the gene matches: 5. The length of the CDR3 is 13 residues. CDR3 region: CASSGRGPGEQYF. In DNA, the CDR3 is TGTGCCAGCAGTGGCAGGGGGCCTGGCGAGCAGTACTTC.

The chain uses TRBV7-2 and TRBJ2-3; possible D gene TRBD2, 6 bases. The CDR3 is 15 residues long. CDR1 SGHTA and CDR2 FQGNSA come from the germline V gene. Trimming pared 3 bases from V and 0 bases from J, leaving 10 bases between. The CDR3 sequence: CASSLDYLSTDTQYF. DNA of the CDR3: TGTGCCAGCAGCTTGGACTACCTTAGCACAGATACGCAGTATTTT. The full variable domain, its missing parts supplied by reference TRBV7-2 and TRBJ2-3, is GAGVSQSPSNKVTEKGKDVELRCDPISGHTALYWYRQSLGQGLEFLIYFQGNSAPDKSGLPSDRFSAERTGGSVSTLTIQRTQQEDSAVYLCASSLDYLSTDTQYFGPGTRLTVL.

This chain's CDR3 is CATTLAGGPDTQYF. The CDR3 DNA reads as TGTGCCACCACGTTGGCGGGAGGACCAGATACGCAGTATTTT. The V call is TRBV15, the J call TRBJ2-3, with 8 nucleotides matching TRBD2. The CDR3 is made up of 14 amino acids. With 7 bases clipped from V and 4 bases from J, the junction kept 7 bases outside the gene matches. Per germline, CDR1 LNHNV and CDR2 YYDKDF (reference sequence).

This sequence joins TRBV7-9 and TRBJ1-4; weak D call: TRBD1 (5 bases). The germline gives CDR1 SEHNR, CDR2 FQNEAQ (reference sequence). The CDR3 has 17 residues. Trimming pared 5 bases from V and 0 bases from J, leaving 16 bases between. CDR3 protein: CASSLGTDHSTNEKLFF. DNA of the CDR3: TGTGCCAGCAGCCTCGGGACGGACCATTCAACTAATGAAAAACTGTTTTTT.

This clone was recorded many times. V and J are TRBV5-8 and TRBJ2-7; 7 bases fit TRBD2. This CDR3 spans 14 amino acids. The germline V gene encodes CDR1 SGHTS and CDR2 YDEGEE. The J segment lost 6 bases and the V segment lost 4 bases, leaving 10 bases of the junction unmatched. CDR3 protein: CASSPGLAVFEQYF. CDR3 DNA: TGTGCCAGCAGCCCCGGGCTAGCGGTCTTCGAGCAGTACTTC. The complete variable domain, with remaining parts taken from reference TRBV5-8 and TRBJ2-7, reads EAGVTQSPTHLIKTRGQQATLRCSPISGHTSVYWYQQALGLGLQFLLWYDEGEERNRGNFPPRFSGRQFPNYSSELNVNALELEDSALYLCASSPGLAVFEQYFGPGTRLTVT.

This clone has just a few counts. The chain combines TRBV28 with TRBJ1-3; D uncertain. The CDR3 has 16 amino acids. The V gene lost 3 bases and the J gene lost 0 bases, with 12 bases spanning the gap. Germline V gives CDR1 MDHEN, CDR2 SYDVKM. CDR3 bases: TGTGCCAGCAGTTTTCGGCACCAGAGCTCTGGAAACACCATATATTTT. Its translation is CASSFRHQSSGNTIYF.

This chain uses TRBV25-1 with TRBJ2-1; D possibly matches TRBD1 or TRBD2 (7 bases each). The ends were cut back, 3 bases at V and 4 bases at J, with 16 bases in the middle. There are 16 residues in the CDR3. Germline V CDR1 and CDR2: MGHDK, SYGVNS. The CDR3 is CASSDLRGGGYNEQFF. The CDR3 bases are TGTGCCAGCAGTGACCTCAGGGGGGGTGGGTACAATGAGCAGTTCTTC.

This clone occurred a few times. The V call is TRBV6-4, the J call TRBJ2-3; 9 bases agree with TRBD2. The V segment lost 4 bases and the J segment 0 bases; nucleotides outside the gene matches: 2. The CDR3 runs to 15 residues. Germline assignment: CDR1 MRHNA and CDR2 SNTAGT. The CDR3 protein is CASSVLAGSTDTQYF. The DNA for the CDR3 is TGTGCCAGCAGTGTTCTAGCGGGGAGCACAGATACGCAGTATTTT.

This chain uses TRBV7-6 with TRBJ2-5; 9 bases map to TRBD2. The V gene's germline CDR1 is SGHVS and CDR2 FNYEAQ. The CDR3 is 17 residues long. The J segment lost 2 bases and the V segment lost 5 bases, leaving 12 bases of the junction unmatched. The CDR3 loop is CASSPLPGLAAQETQYF. The DNA of the CDR3 is TGTGCCAGCAGCCCCCTACCGGGACTAGCAGCTCAAGAGACCCAGTACTTC.

This clone rates as medium-sized. The chain carries TRBV6-4 and TRBJ2-7; D is possibly TRBD2 (6 bases). The germline gives CDR1 MRHNA, CDR2 SNTAGT. The CDR3 sequence is 15 residues long. V lost 0 bases, J lost 6 bases, and 15 bases lay in between. The DNA for the CDR3 is TGTGCCAGCAGTGACTCGTCGGGAGCTTCGTCCGAGCAGTACTTC. Its translation is CASSDSSGASSEQYF.

The chain couples TRBV25-1 to TRBJ2-2, with a weak D call TRBD1 (7 bases). The CDR3 loop spans 13 amino acids. Trimming removed 6 bases from V and 6 bases from J, with 11 bases in between. Germline assignment: CDR1 MGHDK and CDR2 SYGVNS. The CDR3 here is CASRGGGSGELFF. The CDR3, as DNA: TGTGCCAGCAGAGGAGGGGGCTCCGGGGAGCTGTTTTTT.

J is TRBJ2-1 and V is TRBV14, with unresolved D. The length of the CDR3 is 14 residues. Germline V gene sequence: CDR1 SGHDN, CDR2 FVKESK. V gave up 2 bases and J gave up 11 bases, with 16 bases separating them. CDR3: CASSQFASTSKQFF. The DNA for the CDR3 is TGTGCCAGCAGCCAATTCGCTAGTACCTCAAAGCAGTTCTTC.

The V call is TRBV5-6, the J call TRBJ2-5, with D possibly being TRBD2 (5 bases). The germline CDR1 and CDR2 sequences are SGHDT and YYEEEE. V dropped 4 bases and J dropped 5 bases, with 12 bases sitting between them. This CDR3 comprises 13 residues. CDR3 DNA sequence: TGTGCCAGCAGCCCCTTGGAGGACGAGACCCAGTACTTC. Translation gives CASSPLEDETQYF.

The V gene is TRBV6-1, the J gene TRBJ2-7, with D perhaps given as TRBD1 or TRBD2 (6 bases each). Trimming took 7 bases from V and 6 from J, leaving 13 bases between them. Germline V CDR1 and CDR2: MNHNS, SASEGT. The CDR3 consists of 12 residues. This CDR3 reads CASIARGVEQYF. DNA for the CDR3: TGTGCCAGCATCGCTAGGGGGGTCGAGCAGTACTTC.

This clone was recorded at least ten times. CDR3 sequence: CASNPRDVSNQPQHF. CDR3 nucleotides: TGTGCCAGCAACCCCCGGGACGTCAGCAATCAGCCCCAGCATTTT. The rearrangement uses TRBV28 and TRBJ1-5; weak D call: TRBD1 (5 bases). Germline V CDR1 and CDR2: MDHEN, SYDVKM. This CDR3 comprises 15 residues. V was pared by 7 bases and J by 1 base, with 14 bases between.

The chain joins TRBV11-3 to TRBJ2-1, with a possible D match to TRBD2 (7 bases). Germline V lookup: CDR1 SGHNT, CDR2 YENEEA. CDR3 length equals 15 residues. V lost 4 bases, J lost 6 bases, and 16 bases lay in between. The CDR3 loop reads CASSSLGGGSNEQFF. CDR3 bases: TGTGCCAGCAGCTCGCTGGGCGGGGGCTCCAATGAGCAGTTCTTC. Drawing the rest from reference TRBV11-3 and TRBJ2-1, the complete variable domain is EAGVVQSPRYKIIEKKQPVAFWCNPISGHNTLYWYLQNLGQGPELLIRYENEEAVDDSQLPKDRFSAERLKGVDSTLKIQPAELGDSAVYLCASSSLGGGSNEQFFGPGTRLTVL.

The chain uses TRBV6-6 and TRBJ2-2; D remains unclear. The length of the CDR3 is 14 residues. V lost 4 bases and J 3 bases, leaving 9 bases between the germline ends. The germline CDR1 and CDR2 sequences are MNHNY and SVGAGI (reference sequence). CDR3 sequence (DNA): TGTGCCAGCAGTTCGAACACATACACCGGGGAGCTGTTTTTT. This encodes CASSSNTYTGELFF.